This record covers a single T cell receptor beta chain. Antigen unknown. Germline is not matched at one junction end, which may reflect a read error. These data come from a study of OX40 agonist ivuxolimab in advanced cancers. Study-level background: With ivuxolimab, an agonistic anti-OX40 (CD134) antibody, patients were treated.

Study-wide findings and caveats: Some of the lowest clonal expansion was seen in partial responders at 0.1-3.0 mg/kg. Relative to CD4+, CD8+ T cells held more expanded clones on average.

Method: immunoSEQ multiplex PCR; TCRdb's copy keeps in-frame clones and lacks some. The sample contains some 48,000 clones, nearly 95% of which appear only once. The sequence was collected from an adult with an advanced solid tumor such as melanoma, head and neck, liver or kidney cancer. The source material was CD4+ or CD8+ T cells sorted from blood, sampled in a trial of the OX40 agonist ivuxolimab.

CDR3 sequence reads: CASSTGAEETQYF. DNA for the CDR3: TGTGCTAGCAGCACTGGGGCAGAAGAGACCCAGTACTTC. The chain combines TRBV7-7 with TRBJ2-5; a possible D gene is TRBD1 (5 bases). Germline CDR1 SSHAT, CDR2 FNYEAQ (reference sequence). CDR3 size: 13 residues.